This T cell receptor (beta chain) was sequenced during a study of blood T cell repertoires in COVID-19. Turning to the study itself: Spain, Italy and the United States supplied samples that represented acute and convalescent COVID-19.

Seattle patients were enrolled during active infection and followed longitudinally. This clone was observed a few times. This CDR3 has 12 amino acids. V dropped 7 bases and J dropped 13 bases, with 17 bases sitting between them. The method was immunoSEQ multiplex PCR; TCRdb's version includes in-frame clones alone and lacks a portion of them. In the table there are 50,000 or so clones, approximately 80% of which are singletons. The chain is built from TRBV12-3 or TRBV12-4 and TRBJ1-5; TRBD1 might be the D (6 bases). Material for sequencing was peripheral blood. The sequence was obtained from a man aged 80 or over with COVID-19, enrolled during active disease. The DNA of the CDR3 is TGTGCCAGCACCGTGGGGGGGGCTCCGCAGCATTTT. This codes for CASTVGGAPQHF.